These 28 T cell receptor beta chains originate from one sample sequenced in a study of T cell responses to AZD1222 COVID-19 vaccine. Measured with immunoSEQ multiplex PCR; TCRdb has only the in-frame clones, and not every one. The sample lists about 210,000 clones, roughly 94% occurring once. The material was peripheral blood, obtained 28 days after the second dose of the MenACWY control vaccine. These receptors all come from an adult who received the MenACWY meningococcal vaccine as a control.

J is TRBJ1-2 and V is TRBV7-8, with TRBD1 as a possible D gene (5 bases). V was clipped by 3 bases and J by 6 bases, with 11 bases between them. Looked up from germline, CDR1 is SGHVS and CDR2 is FQNEAQ. This CDR3 spans 13 amino acids. The CDR3 is CASSFIGENGYTF. CDR3 coding DNA: TGTGCCAGCAGCTTCATAGGGGAGAATGGCTACACCTTC.

The CDR3 reads CASSRGIHGYTF. Written as DNA, the CDR3 is TGTGCCAGCAGCAGGGGTATCCATGGCTACACCTTC. The chain recombines TRBV9 with TRBJ1-2; a possible D gene is TRBD1 (5 bases). The germline gives CDR1 SGDLS, CDR2 YYNGEE. Between the trimmed V and J ends, which lost 4 bases and 6 bases, there was a span of 10 bases. The CDR3 consists of 12 residues.

V gene TRBV7-9 combines with J gene TRBJ2-7; D is perhaps TRBD1 (6 bases). The germline gives CDR1 SEHNR, CDR2 FQNEAQ (reference sequence). V lost 2 bases and J lost 5, with 16 bases in between. This CDR3 is 15 amino acids long. The CDR3 DNA follows: TGTGCCAGCAGCTTAACGGTACAGGGCCTAGACGAGCAGTACTTC. Protein sequence: CASSLTVQGLDEQYF. The full variable domain, its missing parts supplied by reference TRBV7-9 and TRBJ2-7, is DTGVSQNPRHKITKRGQNVTFRCDPISEHNRLYWYRQTLGQGPEFLTYFQNEAQLEKSRLLSDRFSAERPKGSFSTLEIQRTEQGDSAMYLCASSLTVQGLDEQYFGPGTRLTVT.

The gene calls are TRBV11-1 and TRBJ2-7; TRBD1 matches at 7 bases. Germline CDR1 SGHAT, CDR2 FQDESV (reference sequence). The ends lost 7 bases at V and 6 bases at J; junction bases unmatched: 12. The CDR3 is 14 amino acids. CDR3 region: CASKAEDRPSEQYF. The DNA for the CDR3 is TGTGCCAGCAAGGCGGAGGACAGGCCCTCCGAGCAGTACTTC.

J is TRBJ2-2 and V is TRBV6-5; TRBD1 might be the D (6 bases). Germline loops: CDR1 MNHEY, CDR2 SVGAGI. Trimming shortened V by 7 bases and J by 1 base, and 10 bases separated the two germline ends. The length of the CDR3 is 14 residues. CDR3 coding DNA: TGTGCCAGCATTCGGACAGTGAACACCGGGGAGCTGTTTTTT. Its protein product is CASIRTVNTGELFF.

V usage is TRBV30 and J usage is TRBJ1-6; 7 bases align to TRBD1. Germline assignment: CDR1 GTSNPN and CDR2 SVGIG (reference sequence). This CDR3 is built from 15 residues. Unmatched junction bases numbered 7, after V lost 0 bases and J lost 8 bases. CDR3 amino acids: CAWSVLGQSDSPLHF. CDR3 DNA sequence: TGTGCCTGGAGTGTATTGGGACAGTCAGATTCACCCCTCCACTTT.

The gene calls are TRBV6-2 or TRBV6-3 and TRBJ2-7; TRBD1 matches 7 bases. Germline V gene data show CDR1 as MNHEY and CDR2 as SVGEGT. This CDR3 spans 14 amino acids. V shed 5 bases, J shed 1 base, and the junction held 5 bases outside the gene matches. The CDR3: CASSETGNSYEQYF. The DNA for the CDR3 is TGTGCCAGCAGTGAGACAGGGAATTCCTACGAGCAGTACTTC.

The chain has TRBV20-1 and TRBJ1-2; D gene ambiguous. Germline lookup yields CDR1 DFQATT and CDR2 SNEGSKA (reference sequence). The CDR3 is 11 residues long. Between the trimmed V and J ends, which lost 1 base and 10 bases, there was a span of 10 bases. The CDR3 loop is CSARAAVNYTF. For the CDR3, the DNA is TGCAGTGCTAGAGCAGCTGTGAACTACACCTTC.

The V call is TRBV6-5, the J call TRBJ2-4, with 10 bases lining up with TRBD2. Trimming took 2 bases from V and 8 from J; bases not matched to a gene: 3. Germline CDR1 reads MNHEY; CDR2 reads SVGAGI. This CDR3 spans 14 amino acids. CDR3 sequence (DNA): TGTGCCAGCAGTTACGCTAGCGGGAGTGACATTCAGTACTTC. It yields the protein CASSYASGSDIQYF.

The chain employs TRBV6-4 and TRBJ1-6; 9 bases are a match to TRBD1. V lost 5 bases to trimming and J lost 10 bases; unmatched junction nucleotides: 6. CDR1 and CDR2 (germline): MRHNA, SNTAGT. The CDR3 has 14 amino acids. CDR3 nucleotides: TGTGCCAGCAGTCTCGGGGACAGGGACTCACCCCTCCACTTT. Encoded protein: CASSLGDRDSPLHF.

The gene calls are TRBV10-3 and TRBJ2-7; 7 nucleotides align to TRBD2. V lost 5 bases and J lost 6; bases outside the gene matches: 10. Germline CDR1 and CDR2: ENHRY and SYGVKD. This CDR3 has 14 amino acids. Here the CDR3 reads CAISLAGERGEQYF. CDR3 in DNA: TGTGCCATCAGTCTGGCAGGCGAGCGGGGCGAGCAGTACTTC.

The rearrangement joins TRBV6-5 to TRBJ1-4; TRBD1 agrees at 11 bases. Germline loops: CDR1 MNHEY, CDR2 SVGAGI. CDR3 size: 15 residues. V lost 5 bases to trimming and J lost 5 bases; unmatched junction nucleotides: 4. CDR3 in amino acids: CASSPGTGGNEKLFF. CDR3 bases: TGTGCCAGCAGTCCCGGGACAGGGGGGAATGAAAAACTGTTTTTT.

The chain couples TRBV6-5 to TRBJ2-7, with 7 nucleotides matching TRBD1. The germline CDR1 and CDR2 sequences are MNHEY and SVGAGI. Trimming removed 5 bases from V and 2 bases from J; junction bases left unmatched: 6. The CDR3 runs 14 residues. The CDR3 region has the DNA TGTGCCAGCAGTATCGACAGGGAAGCCTACGAGCAGTACTTC. Translating gives CASSIDREAYEQYF.

The V and J genes are TRBV5-4 and TRBJ2-1; 10 nucleotides agree with TRBD2. The germline CDR1 and CDR2 sequences are SGHNT and YYREEE (reference sequence). The CDR3 is made up of 17 amino acids. V gave up 0 bases and J gave up 7 bases; unmatched junction bases: 10. The CDR3 nucleotides read TGTGCCAGCAGCTTGGGAGAGAAGCGGGGGGGAGAGAATGAGCAGTTCTTC. Translation gives CASSLGEKRGGENEQFF.

The chain uses TRBV3-1 (or the pseudogene TRBV3-2) and TRBJ1-5, with D possibly being TRBD1 (6 bases). Germline V gene lookup returns CDR1 LGHDT and CDR2 YNNKEL (reference sequence). The CDR3 has 14 residues. The V end lost 0 bases, the J end lost 9 bases, and 12 bases lay between the germline ends. The CDR3 is CASSQETGRGPQHF. In DNA, the CDR3 is TGTGCCAGCAGCCAAGAGACAGGCCGGGGGCCCCAGCATTTT.

J is TRBJ2-3 and V is TRBV30; D is uncertain. Germline V gene sequence: CDR1 GTSNPN, CDR2 SVGIG (reference sequence). The germline V and J ends were trimmed by 2 bases and 8 bases, with 11 bases remaining between them. The CDR3 loop spans 12 amino acids. The CDR3 DNA sequence: TGTGCCTGGAGTCACGGCCAAGGTACGCAGTATTTT. Its protein is CAWSHGQGTQYF.

The CDR3 loop is CASSRGQQETQYF. CDR3 bases: TGCGCCAGCAGCCGGGGACAGCAAGAGACCCAGTACTTC. This sequence joins TRBV4-1 and TRBJ2-5; 7 bases are shared with TRBD1. Germline assignment: CDR1 MGHRA and CDR2 YSYEKL. There are 13 residues in the CDR3. Losses at the gene ends were 4 bases for V and 2 bases for J; bases not matched to a gene: 1.

The genes are TRBV7-2 and TRBJ2-5, with D possibly called TRBD1 or TRBD2 (5 bases each). CDR1 is SGHTA, CDR2 FQGNSA, per germline. This CDR3 comprises 15 residues. V was shortened by 5 bases and J by 5 bases, with 18 bases between the two germline ends. The CDR3 DNA follows: TGTGCCAGCAGCCTAGTGTTGGGACGGACGGAGACCCAGTACTTC. Its protein is CASSLVLGRTETQYF.

The rearrangement joins TRBV6-1 to TRBJ1-2; TRBD1 might be the D (6 bases). The CDR3 contains 15 residues. Germline CDR1 and CDR2: MNHNS and SASEGT. V was trimmed by 2 bases and J by 6 bases, leaving 16 bases between them. The CDR3 region has the DNA TGTGCCAGCAGTGAAACCGGGACACCCTCCAATGGCTACACCTTC. Translation gives CASSETGTPSNGYTF.

The genes are TRBV4-2 and TRBJ2-4; 7 bases map to TRBD1. The V gene end was trimmed by 4 bases and the J gene end by 8 bases; junction bases not matched to a gene: 14. The CDR3 runs 16 residues. The germline V gene has CDR1 LGHNA and CDR2 YNFKEQ. Written as DNA, the CDR3 is TGTGCCAGCAGCCGAGAGACAGGCGCCCAGGGGGACATTCAGTACTTC. Amino acid sequence: CASSRETGAQGDIQYF.

This chain links TRBV27 with TRBJ2-3, with 8 positions matching TRBD2. CDR1 and CDR2 (germline): MNHEY, SMNVEV (reference sequence). The CDR3 length is 14 residues. Trimming took 6 bases from V and 4 from J; bases not matched to a gene: 6. CDR3 bases: TGTGCCAGCAGCCGGGGGGGCCACCCAGATACGCAGTATTTT. Translated, it gives CASSRGGHPDTQYF.

The V gene is TRBV19, the J gene TRBJ2-2, with TRBD1 as a possible D gene (5 bases). Germline lookup yields CDR1 LNHDA and CDR2 SQIVND (reference sequence). The CDR3 loop spans 14 amino acids. V was shortened by 6 bases and J by 6 bases, with 14 bases between the two germline ends. The CDR3 loop is CASRTQGLSGELFF. The CDR3 DNA sequence: TGTGCCAGTAGAACCCAGGGTCTTTCCGGGGAGCTGTTTTTT.

The rearrangement joins TRBV28 to TRBJ1-5; D is perhaps TRBD1 (6 bases). The V and J ends lost 6 bases and 1 base respectively, with 13 bases between them. CDR3 length: 15 amino acids. Germline lookup yields CDR1 MDHEN and CDR2 SYDVKM. The DNA of the CDR3 is TGTGCCAGCAGCCAGAAGGGGGAGAGCAATCAGCCCCAGCATTTT. Residues: CASSQKGESNQPQHF.

This chain links TRBV7-9 with TRBJ1-3, with 9 bases matching TRBD1. The CDR3 is 16 residues long. The V segment lost 5 bases and the J segment 1 base; nucleotides outside the gene matches: 6. The V gene's germline CDR1 is SEHNR and CDR2 FQNEAQ (reference sequence). The chain's CDR3 is CASSPRQGVSGNTIYF. The CDR3 coding sequence is TGTGCCAGCAGCCCCAGACAGGGGGTATCTGGAAACACCATATATTTT.

V usage is TRBV3-1 (or the pseudogene TRBV3-2) and J usage is TRBJ1-1, with a tentative D call TRBD1 (6 bases). Trimming pared 2 bases from V and 6 bases from J, leaving 10 bases between. The CDR3 spans 13 residues. Germline lookup yields CDR1 LGHDT and CDR2 YNNKEL (reference sequence). CDR3 bases: TGTGCCAGCAGCCAACAGGGGACCCCTGAAGCTTTCTTT. It is translated as CASSQQGTPEAFF.

The V call is TRBV5-6, the J call TRBJ2-7; a possible D gene is TRBD2 (7 bases). The V and J ends lost 0 bases and 0 bases respectively, with 16 bases between them. The germline V gene has CDR1 SGHDT and CDR2 YYEEEE. The CDR3 consists of 17 residues. CDR3 amino acids: CASSLARKGGLSYEQYF. CDR3 bases: TGTGCCAGCAGCTTGGCCAGGAAGGGGGGGCTCTCCTACGAGCAGTACTTC.

The gene calls are TRBV28 and TRBJ1-5; the D is unclear. Deletions cut 7 bases from V and 4 bases from J, with 11 bases between. CDR1 is MDHEN and CDR2 is SYDVKM in the germline V gene. The CDR3 runs 13 residues. In DNA, the CDR3 is TGTGCCAGCAAGGCAGGCTTAAATCAGCCCCAGCATTTT. Translation: CASKAGLNQPQHF.

This chain joins TRBV13 and TRBJ2-5, with 10 positions matching TRBD2. The CDR3 is 17 residues long. J lost 9 bases, V lost 0 bases, and 13 bases had no gene match. Germline V gene sequence: CDR1 PRHDT, CDR2 FYEKMQ (reference sequence). CDR3 coding DNA: TGTGCCAGCAGCTTAGGCCCGCTTGGAGCGGGGGGGAAGCCCCAGTACTTC. It is translated as CASSLGPLGAGGKPQYF.